What follows describes a single T cell receptor (beta chain). The antigen remains unidentified. This sample is part of a study of cytomegalovirus exposure and HLA in healthy donors. Study-wide results and limits: Roughly uniform sequencing depth across donors was assumed, possibly incorrectly.

Primers included in the PCR were 60 Vbeta and 13 Jbeta primers. Repertoires were generated with immunoSEQ multiplex PCR, while TCRdb's copy carries only in-frame clones and drops some. The data hold some 180,000 clones, with about 84% observed a single time. V was shortened by 0 bases and J by 7 bases, with 10 bases between the two germline ends. CDR3 size: 13 residues. Germline values: CDR1 GTSNPN, CDR2 SVGIG (reference sequence). V usage is TRBV30 and J usage is TRBJ1-5; D remains unclear. The sample was PBMCs. The receptor was isolated from a woman aged 30 to 39 in good health and CMV-seropositive. The CDR3 bases are TGTGCCTGGAGTGTACGCGGGAGACAGCCCCAGCATTTT. Protein: CAWSVRGRQPQHF.